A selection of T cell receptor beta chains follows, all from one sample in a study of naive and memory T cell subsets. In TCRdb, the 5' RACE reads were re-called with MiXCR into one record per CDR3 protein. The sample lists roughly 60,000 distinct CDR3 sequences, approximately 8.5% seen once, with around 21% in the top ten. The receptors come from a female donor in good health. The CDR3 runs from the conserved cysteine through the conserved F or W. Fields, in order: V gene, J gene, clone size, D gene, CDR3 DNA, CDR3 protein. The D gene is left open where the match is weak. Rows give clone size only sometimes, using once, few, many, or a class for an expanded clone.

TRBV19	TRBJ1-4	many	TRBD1	TGTGCCAGTAGTATACAGGGGGCTAATGAAAAACTGTTTTTT	CASSIQGANEKLFF
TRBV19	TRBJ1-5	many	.	TGTGCCAGCCCGGATTCGGGGGGGATCAATCAGCCCCAGCATTTT	CASPDSGGINQPQHF
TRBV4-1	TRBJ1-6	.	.	TGCGCCAGCAGCCAAGGGGAAAGTGGACCCCTCCACTTT	CASSQGESGPLHF
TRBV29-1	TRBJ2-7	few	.	TGCAGCGTTGAAGATCGGGCAGGGTACGAGCAGTACTTC	CSVEDRAGYEQYF
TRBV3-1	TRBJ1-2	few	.	TGTGCCAGCAGCCCACGGACAGATTACTATGGCTACACCTTC	CASSPRTDYYGYTF
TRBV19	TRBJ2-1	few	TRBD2	TGTGCCAGTGTAGCGGGAGGTGGGAATGAGCAGTTCTTC	CASVAGGGNEQFF
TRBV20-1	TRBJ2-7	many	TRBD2	TGCAGTGCTAGAGAACTAGCGGGATCCTACGAGCAGTACTTC	CSARELAGSYEQYF
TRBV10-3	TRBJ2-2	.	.	TGTGCCATCAGTGAGCCAGTCACGAACACCGGGGAGCTGTTTTTT	CAISEPVTNTGELFF
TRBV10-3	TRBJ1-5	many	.	TGTGCCATCAGTTCCGATAGCAATCAGCCCCAGCATTTT	CAISSDSNQPQHF
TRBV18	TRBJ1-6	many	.	TGTGCCAGCTCACTGCCTAGTGGCCGTAATTCACCCCTCCACTTT	CASSLPSGRNSPLHF
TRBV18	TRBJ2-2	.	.	TGTGCCAGCTCACCATTGGGGCAGTCCACCGGGGAGCTGTTTTTT	CASSPLGQSTGELFF
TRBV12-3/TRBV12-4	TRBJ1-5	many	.	TGTGCCAGCACCCGGGGGCTCAGCAATCAGCCCCAGCATTTT	CASTRGLSNQPQHF
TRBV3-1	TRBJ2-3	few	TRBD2	TGTGCCAGCAGCCAAGCGGTAGTGTGGCTAGCGGGAGACCCGTCGACAGATACGCAGTATTTT	CASSQAVVWLAGDPSTDTQYF
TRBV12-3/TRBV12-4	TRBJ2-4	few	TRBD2	TGTGCCAGCAGCTTAGCGGGGGTAAAGAACATTCAGTACTTC	CASSLAGVKNIQYF
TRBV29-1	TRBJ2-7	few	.	TGCAGCGTTGGAGCACAGGTTTCCTCGTACGAGCAGTACTTC	CSVGAQVSSYEQYF
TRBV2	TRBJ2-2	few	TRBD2	TGTGCCAGCAAACTAGCGGGAGATAGCACCGGGGAGCTGTTTTTT	CASKLAGDSTGELFF
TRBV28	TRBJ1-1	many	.	TGTGCCAGCAGCCCCCCCCCCGGGCGGGGAGTCACTGAAGCTTTCTTT	CASSPPPGRGVTEAFF
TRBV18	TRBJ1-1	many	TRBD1	TGTGCCAGCTCACCTAGGGAGGGGGCCACTGAAGCTTTCTTT	CASSPREGATEAFF
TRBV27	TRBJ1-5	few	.	TGTGCCAGCAGAACAGGTCACAATCAGCCCCAGCATTTT	CASRTGHNQPQHF
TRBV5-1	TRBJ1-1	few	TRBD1	TGCGCCAGCAGATTAATCCAGGGGGGTGAAGCTTTCTTT	CASRLIQGGEAFF
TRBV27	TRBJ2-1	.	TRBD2	TGTGCCAGCAGTTTAGCTAGCGGGTTTTACAATGAGCAGTTCTTC	CASSLASGFYNEQFF
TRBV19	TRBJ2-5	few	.	TGTGCCAGTAGTATAGGGGAGGGGACAATGGAGACCCAGTACTTC	CASSIGEGTMETQYF
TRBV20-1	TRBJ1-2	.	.	TGCAGTGCCCGTGAGAGAGAGGGGTTGGTCTATGGCTACACCTTC	CSAREREGLVYGYTF
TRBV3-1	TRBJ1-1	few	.	TGTGCCAGCAGCCTCCTAGAGGCTGGACAACCCGAAGCTTTCTTT	CASSLLEAGQPEAFF
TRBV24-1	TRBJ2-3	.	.	TGTGCCACCAGTGACCGGGACGGCGGCACAGATACGCAGTATTTT	CATSDRDGGTDTQYF
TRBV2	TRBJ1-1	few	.	TGTGCCAGCAGGACTCCGGGACGGAGTGAATACACTGAAGCTTTCTTT	CASRTPGRSEYTEAFF
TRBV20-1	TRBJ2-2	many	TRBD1	TGCAGTGCGCCGATCCCGGGACAGAGCACCGGGGAGCTGTTTTTT	CSAPIPGQSTGELFF
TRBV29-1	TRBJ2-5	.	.	TGCAGCGTTGGAAGGGAAGAGACCCAGTACTTC	CSVGREETQYF
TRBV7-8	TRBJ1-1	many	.	TGTGCCAGCAGCGTAGAGGGGGGCGGAATCACTGAAGCTTTCTTT	CASSVEGGGITEAFF
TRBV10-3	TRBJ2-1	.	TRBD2	TGTGCCATCAGTGGCGGCGGGAGCTCCTACAATGAGCAGTTCTTC	CAISGGGSSYNEQFF
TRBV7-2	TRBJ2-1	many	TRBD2	TGTGCCAGCAGCGCAGACGGACTAGCGGGACTCAATGAGCAGTTCTTC	CASSADGLAGLNEQFF
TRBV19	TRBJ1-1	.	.	TGTGCCAGTAGTATAGCTAATCCCGCGGGAACTGAAGCTTTCTTT	CASSIANPAGTEAFF
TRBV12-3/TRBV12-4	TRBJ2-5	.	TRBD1	TGTGCCAGCAGCCGTACCGGGACAGGGCTTCGGGGTCAAGAGACCCAGTACTTC	CASSRTGTGLRGQETQYF
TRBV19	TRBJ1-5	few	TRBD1	TGTGCCAGTAGCCATAACTCCGGACAGGGGGCACAGCCCCAGCATTTT	CASSHNSGQGAQPQHF
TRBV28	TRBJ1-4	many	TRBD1	TGTGCCAGCAGAAATCCGGAACCGGGACAGACTAATGAAAAACTGTTTTTT	CASRNPEPGQTNEKLFF
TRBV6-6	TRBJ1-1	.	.	TGTGCCAGCACCAAAGAACAGCGGGGTTTCACTGAAGCTTTCTTT	CASTKEQRGFTEAFF
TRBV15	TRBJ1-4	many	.	TGTGCCACCAGCAGAGCAAACGACAGGATTAATGAAAAACTGTTTTTT	CATSRANDRINEKLFF
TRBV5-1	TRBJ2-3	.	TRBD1	TGCGCCAGCAGCCTAACGGGACAGGGTAGCACAGATACGCAGTATTTT	CASSLTGQGSTDTQYF
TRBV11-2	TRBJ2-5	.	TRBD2	TGTGCCAGCAGCTTAGGGGGACTATCCCCCGAGACCCAGTACTTC	CASSLGGLSPETQYF
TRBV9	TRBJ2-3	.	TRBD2	TGTGCCAGCAGCCCAGAACGACTAGCGGGGGACCGGGATACGCAGTATTTT	CASSPERLAGDRDTQYF
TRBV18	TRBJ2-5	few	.	TGTGCCAGCTCAGCTCCGGGACAAATGCAAGAGACCCAGTACTTC	CASSAPGQMQETQYF
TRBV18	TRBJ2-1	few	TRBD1	TGTGCCAGCTCATCCACAGGGGGCAAGTTCTTC	CASSSTGGKFF
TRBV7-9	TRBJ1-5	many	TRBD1	TGTGCCAGCAGCCAGGGACAGGGTGGACAGCCCCAGCATTTT	CASSQGQGGQPQHF
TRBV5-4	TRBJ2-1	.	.	TGTGCCAGCAGCTCGAGAGCTGATGAGCAGTTCTTC	CASSSRADEQFF
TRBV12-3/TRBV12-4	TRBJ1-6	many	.	TGTGCCAGCAGTTTCGGGGGATTGGGGAATTCACCCCTCCACTTT	CASSFGGLGNSPLHF
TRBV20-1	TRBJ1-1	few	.	TGCAGTGCTAGAAGGGGGGAGCAGAACACTGAAGCTTTCTTT	CSARRGEQNTEAFF
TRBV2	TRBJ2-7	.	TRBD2	TGTGCCAGCAGTGAGGCGGGAGGGCCCGAGCAGTACTTC	CASSEAGGPEQYF
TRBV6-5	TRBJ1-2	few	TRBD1	TGTGCCAGCAGTTACTATGGGACAGGGGTTGGCTACACCTTC	CASSYYGTGVGYTF
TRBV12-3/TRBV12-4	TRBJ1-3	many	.	TGTGCCAGCAGTTTTGCAGCGAGCTACTCTGGAAACACCATATATTTT	CASSFAASYSGNTIYF
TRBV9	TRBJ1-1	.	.	TGTGCCAGCAGCTCCCCCGGGACACCCACTGAAGCTTTCTTT	CASSSPGTPTEAFF
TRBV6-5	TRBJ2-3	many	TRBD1	TGTGCCAGCGGACAGGGGTTCGATACGCAGTATTTT	CASGQGFDTQYF
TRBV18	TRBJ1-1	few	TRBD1	TGTGCCAGCTCGCTCGGGACAGTACTTATGAACACTGAAGCTTTCTTT	CASSLGTVLMNTEAFF
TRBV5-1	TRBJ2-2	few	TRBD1	TGCGCCAGTTGCCCGGACAGGGGGAATACCGGGGAGCTGTTTTTT	CASCPDRGNTGELFF
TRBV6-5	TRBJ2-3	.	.	TGTGCCAGCAGCCGCGACAGTCAGGGGTATACGCAGTATTTT	CASSRDSQGYTQYF
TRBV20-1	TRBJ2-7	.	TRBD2	TGCAGTGCTAGTCCACTGACTAGCGGGGGGACCTACGAGCAGTACTTC	CSASPLTSGGTYEQYF
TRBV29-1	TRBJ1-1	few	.	TGCAGCGTTGAAGAACAGGGTGGGACTGAAGCTTTCTTT	CSVEEQGGTEAFF
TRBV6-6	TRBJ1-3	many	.	TGTGCCAGCAGTTACTCGGGGCTCATTCATGGGGACTCTGGAAACACCATATATTTT	CASSYSGLIHGDSGNTIYF
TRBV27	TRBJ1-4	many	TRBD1	TGTGCCAGCAGTTCGCAGGGGGGTAATGAAAAACTGTTTTTT	CASSSQGGNEKLFF